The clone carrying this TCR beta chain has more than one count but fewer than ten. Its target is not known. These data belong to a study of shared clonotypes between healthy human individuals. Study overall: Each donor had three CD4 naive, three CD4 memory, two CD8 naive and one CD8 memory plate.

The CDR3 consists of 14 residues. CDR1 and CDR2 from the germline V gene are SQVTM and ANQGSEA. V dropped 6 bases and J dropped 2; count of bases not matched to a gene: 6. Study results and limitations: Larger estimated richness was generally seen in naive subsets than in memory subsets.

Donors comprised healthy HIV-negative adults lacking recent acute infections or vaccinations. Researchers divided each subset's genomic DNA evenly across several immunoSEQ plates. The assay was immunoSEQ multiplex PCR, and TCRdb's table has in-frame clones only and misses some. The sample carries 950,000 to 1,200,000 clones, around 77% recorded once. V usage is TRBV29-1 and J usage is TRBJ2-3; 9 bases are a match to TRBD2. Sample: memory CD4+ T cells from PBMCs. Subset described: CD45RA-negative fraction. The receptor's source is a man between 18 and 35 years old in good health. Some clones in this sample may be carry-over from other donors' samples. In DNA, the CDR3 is TGCAGCGTGGATAGCGGGAGTCTCACAGATACGCAGTATTTT. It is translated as CSVDSGSLTDTQYF.